These 20 T cell receptor beta chains share one sample of origin, sequenced in a study of cytomegalovirus exposure and HLA in healthy donors. PCR amplification relied on 60 Vbeta primers (plus 13 Jbeta primers). This table comes from immunoSEQ multiplex PCR, and its TCRdb copy is limited to in-frame clones, with some not included. The table lists about 140,000 clones, approximately 82% of them singletons. Sequencing used PBMCs. These receptors all come from a man aged 25-45 years in good health and CMV-seropositive.

The V and J genes are TRBV5-4 and TRBJ2-1; no definite D call. CDR3 length: 13 amino acids. Trimming took off 2 bases at V and 5 bases at J, with 8 bases between the two ends. Per germline, CDR1 SGHNT and CDR2 YYREEE (reference sequence). As DNA, the CDR3 is TGTGCCAGCAGCTTCCGCAGGAACAATGAGCAGTTCTTC. It translates to CASSFRRNNEQFF. Full variable domain (remainder filled in from reference TRBV5-4 and TRBJ2-1): ETGVTQSPTHLIKTRGQQVTLRCSSQSGHNTVSWYQQALGQGPQFIFQYYREEENGRGNFPPRFSGLQFPNYSSELNVNALELDDSALYLCASSFRRNNEQFFGPGTRLTVL.

The chain joins TRBV6-5 to TRBJ2-7, with 12 nucleotides matching TRBD2. The germline V gene has CDR1 MNHEY and CDR2 SVGAGI. With 2 bases clipped from V and 4 bases from J, the junction kept 6 bases outside the gene matches. The CDR3 extends over 16 amino acids. DNA of the CDR3: TGTGCCAGCAGTTACCAACTAGCGGGGGGAGTGTACGAGCAGTACTTC. Translation gives CASSYQLAGGVYEQYF.

Here the CDR3 reads CASTDGLGGRSYEQYF. The CDR3 region has the DNA TGCGCCAGCACCGACGGTCTGGGTGGGAGGTCCTACGAGCAGTACTTC. The chain couples TRBV10-2 to TRBJ2-7; TRBD2 is a possible D gene (6 bases). V gave up 7 bases and J gave up 1 base, with 20 bases separating them. In germline, CDR1 is WSHSY, CDR2 SAAADI. This CDR3 contains 16 residues.

This clone was seen a few times. V usage is TRBV19 and J usage is TRBJ1-1; the match to TRBD1 covers 7 bases. J was trimmed by 1 base and V by 5 bases; bases with no gene match: 4. This CDR3 comprises 14 residues. Germline V gene sequence: CDR1 LNHDA, CDR2 SQIVND (reference sequence). The CDR3 here is CASSVDRENTEAFF. The DNA for the CDR3 is TGTGCCAGTAGTGTTGACAGGGAGAACACTGAAGCTTTCTTT.

This rearrangement joins TRBV7-8 to TRBJ1-2, with a weak D call TRBD1 (5 bases). This CDR3 contains 13 residues. Trimming removed 1 base from V and 7 bases from J, with 10 bases in between. Per germline, CDR1 SGHVS and CDR2 FQNEAQ. CDR3 coding DNA: TGTGCCAGCAGCTTAGGACCCGGGGGTGGCTACACCTTC. This codes for CASSLGPGGGYTF.

V and J are TRBV9 and TRBJ2-3; TRBD2 agrees at 8 bases. V was clipped by 0 bases and J by 0 bases; unmatched bases: 3. The CDR3 is 16 residues long. Germline CDR1 SGDLS, CDR2 YYNGEE. The CDR3, as DNA: TGTGCCAGCAGCGTAGTTGGCGGGGGGAGCACAGATACGCAGTATTTT. Its protein is CASSVVGGGSTDTQYF. The whole variable domain, filled in from reference TRBV9 and TRBJ2-3, reads DSGVTQTPKHLITATGQRVTLRCSPRSGDLSVYWYQQSLDQGLQFLIQYYNGEERAKGNILERFSAQQFPDLHSELNLSSLELGDSALYFCASSVVGGGSTDTQYFGPGTRLTVL.

CDR3 loop: CASSFGAELTDTQYF. CDR3 DNA: TGTGCCAGCAGTTTCGGAGCGGAGCTCACAGATACGCAGTATTTT. J is TRBJ2-3 and V is TRBV28; D may be TRBD2 (5 bases). V was cut by 3 bases and J by 2 bases, with 12 bases left in between. This CDR3 contains 15 residues. Germline assignment: CDR1 MDHEN and CDR2 SYDVKM.

The CDR3 region has the DNA TGCGCCAGCAGCTTGGGAACTAGCGGGAGGGTAGAGGAGACCCAGTACTTC. It encodes CASSLGTSGRVEETQYF. The rearrangement joins TRBV5-1 to TRBJ2-5, with 13 bases fitting TRBD2. Per germline, CDR1 SGHRS and CDR2 YFSETQ. The CDR3 has 17 amino acids. J was trimmed by 5 bases and V by 0 bases; bases with no gene match: 7.

The V gene is TRBV23-1, the J gene TRBJ1-1; D gene unclear. TRBV23-1 is treated as an ORF (open reading frame) with a function not yet certain. Trimming removed 0 bases at V and 7 bases at J, with 21 bases between. The CDR3 is made up of 17 amino acids. Here the CDR3 DNA reads TGCGCCAGCAGTCAATCGTCGGCTGTGGGCCCCCGGATTGAAGCTTTCTTT. This gives the protein CASSQSSAVGPRIEAFF.

The J gene is TRBJ2-7, the V gene TRBV28; D may be TRBD2 (7 bases). This CDR3 is built from 16 residues. The ends were cut back, 8 bases at V and 4 bases at J, with 24 bases in the middle. Germline V gene lookup returns CDR1 MDHEN and CDR2 SYDVKM. CDR3 in DNA: TGTGCCAGCCATGCCACTGGGGGCGGGAGAAGTTACGAGCAGTACTTC. Protein sequence: CASHATGGGRSYEQYF.

The chain has TRBV10-3 and TRBJ1-2; 8 bases map to TRBD1. Trimming took 3 bases from V and 4 from J; bases not matched to a gene: 13. The length of the CDR3 is 17 residues. Looked up from germline, CDR1 is ENHRY and CDR2 is SYGVKD. CDR3 nucleotide sequence: TGTGCCATCAGTGAAGGCCCGGGACAGGACTTTACCTATGGCTACACCTTC. Amino acid sequence: CAISEGPGQDFTYGYTF.

The V call is TRBV6-1, the J call TRBJ2-7; 8 bases align to TRBD1. This CDR3 is 14 amino acids long. Germline V gives CDR1 MNHNS, CDR2 SASEGT. J gave up 9 bases and V 6 bases, and 13 bases lay outside the gene matches. The CDR3 nucleotides read TGTGCCAGCAGCCGGACAGGGCGCCCCTCTGGGCAGTACTTC. Translating it yields CASSRTGRPSGQYF.

The sample holds a few counts of this clone. The chain uses TRBV28 and TRBJ1-1; 7 nucleotides match TRBD1. Germline V gene lookup returns CDR1 MDHEN and CDR2 SYDVKM. This CDR3 is built from 14 residues. With 4 bases clipped from V and 3 bases from J, the junction kept 5 bases outside the gene matches. Here the CDR3 reads CASSSGQTYTEAFF. The CDR3 region has the DNA TGTGCCAGCAGTTCGGGACAGACGTACACTGAAGCTTTCTTT.

J is TRBJ2-5 and V is TRBV28, with a possible D match to TRBD2 (5 bases). Germline CDR1 is MDHEN and CDR2 is SYDVKM. V was cut by 8 bases and J by 3 bases, with 10 bases left in between. CDR3 length: 12 residues. The CDR3: CASEGVKETQYF. CDR3 nucleotides: TGTGCCAGCGAGGGAGTGAAAGAGACCCAGTACTTC.

The chain links TRBV13 to TRBJ2-7; 12 bases match TRBD2. V was clipped by 4 bases and J by 5 bases; unmatched bases: 6. The CDR3 contains 15 residues. Per the germline V gene, CDR1 is PRHDT and CDR2 is FYEKMQ (reference sequence). The CDR3 sequence is CASSSGLAGRNEQYF. The CDR3 DNA sequence: TGTGCCAGCAGCTCCGGACTAGCGGGACGCAACGAGCAGTACTTC.

This clone occurred a few times. The chain combines TRBV10-3 with TRBJ2-3, with 7 bases matching TRBD1. V trimming: 9 bases; J trimming: 9 bases; junction bases outside the gene matches: 9. The CDR3 totals 12 residues. Germline V gives CDR1 ENHRY, CDR2 SYGVKD. The chain's CDR3 is CAIGTVLGTQYF. CDR3 bases: TGTGCCATAGGGACAGTACTGGGGACGCAGTATTTT.

The V call is TRBV28, the J call TRBJ1-5; TRBD1 matches 7 bases. This CDR3 is built from 17 residues. Trimming removed 3 bases from V and 2 bases from J; junction bases left unmatched: 10. CDR1 is MDHEN and CDR2 is SYDVKM in the germline V gene. The CDR3 loop is CASSLNRQGDGNQPQHF. CDR3 DNA: TGTGCCAGCAGTTTGAATCGTCAGGGGGATGGCAATCAGCCCCAGCATTTT.

The chain recombines TRBV7-9 with TRBJ2-7, with 10 bases aligning to TRBD2. With 4 bases clipped from V and 2 bases from J, the junction kept 5 bases outside the gene matches. Germline loops: CDR1 SEHNR, CDR2 FQNEAQ (reference sequence). This CDR3 comprises 15 residues. The CDR3 DNA follows: TGTGCCAGCAGCTCACTAGCGGGGACGACCTACGAGCAGTACTTC. It yields the protein CASSSLAGTTYEQYF. Drawing the rest from reference TRBV7-9 and TRBJ2-7, the complete variable domain is DTGVSQNPRHKITKRGQNVTFRCDPISEHNRLYWYRQTLGQGPEFLTYFQNEAQLEKSRLLSDRFSAERPKGSFSTLEIQRTEQGDSAMYLCASSSLAGTTYEQYFGPGTRLTVT.

The chain couples TRBV6-1 to TRBJ1-4; D is undetermined. The CDR3 is 14 residues long. Germline CDR1 is MNHNS and CDR2 is SASEGT. Trimming removed 1 base from V and 2 bases from J, with 5 bases in between. The CDR3 DNA follows: TGTGCCAGCAGTGAAGGAGGGACTAATGAAAAACTGTTTTTT. Protein sequence: CASSEGGTNEKLFF.

J is TRBJ1-5 and V is TRBV7-9; D remains unclear. Germline assignment: CDR1 SEHNR and CDR2 FQNEAQ (reference sequence). The CDR3 has 15 residues. Trimming removed 5 bases at V and 0 bases at J, with 11 bases between. CDR3 region: CASSQDTYSNQPQHF. CDR3 coding DNA: TGTGCCAGCAGCCAAGACACATATAGCAATCAGCCCCAGCATTTT.